This T cell receptor beta chain was obtained from a study of T cell repertoires in cytomegalovirus infection. TCRdb reanalysed the reads using MiXCR and keeps one entry per CDR3 protein. Here the sample spans approximately 490,000 distinct CDR3 sequences, 11% being singletons. This CDR3 is 14 amino acids long. Trimming shortened V by 0 bases and J by 5 bases, and 8 bases separated the two germline ends. Per the germline V gene, CDR1 is SEHNR and CDR2 is FQNEAQ (reference sequence). This clonotype has a handful of counts. The chain is built from TRBV7-9 and TRBJ2-1, with D unresolved. The specimen was PBMCs. The source is a human donor in good health (CMV status not recorded). Some clones in this sample may be carry-over from other donors' samples. CDR3: CASSLAVSHNEQFF. CDR3 bases: TGTGCCAGCAGCTTAGCAGTATCCCACAATGAGCAGTTCTTC.